This T cell receptor (beta chain) was found in a study of blood T cells in healthy people across ages. The CDR3 sequence is 14 residues long. V was shortened by 4 bases and J by 3 bases, with 16 bases between the two germline ends. The V gene's germline CDR1 is SQVTM and CDR2 ANQGSEA. A sample-barcoded 5' primer and a J-beta primer mix were used in a second PCR of roughly 6 to 12 cycles. TCRdb called the 5' RACE reads again in MiXCR, with one record for every CDR3 protein. This sample yields more than 800,000 distinct CDR3 sequences, of which over 35% are seen a single time; around 18% belongs to the top ten.

This receptor was obtained from a woman between 55 and 75 years old in good health. This chain connects TRBV29-1 to TRBJ2-7, with D perhaps TRBD2 (6 bases). Sequenced input: blood. In DNA, the CDR3 is TGCAGCGTTGCTAGGAGGGAGTCTGTCTACGAGCAGTACTTC. The encoded protein is CSVARRESVYEQYF.